The clone carrying this T cell receptor (beta chain) showed up many times. Its target is not known. V dropped 10 bases and J dropped 6 bases, with 19 bases sitting between them. The CDR3 extends over 14 amino acids. These data are taken from a study of neurological immune-mediated disorders. Synthesis of cDNA was accomplished via 5'RACE employing 10-nucleotide random UMIs. TCRdb itself ran the 5' RACE reads through MiXCR, one entry per CDR3 protein. This sample has 72,000 or so distinct CDR3 sequences; roughly 17% occur once, and the top ten carry 15%. From 2 million PBMCs stored at -80 C, the unsorted libraries were generated. Findings of the study overall: Patients with HTLV-1-associated myelopathy had the highest level of TCR clonal expansion, whereas patients with multiple sclerosis had the lowest level, falling beneath the level found in healthy controls. Among expanded clones, no CDR3 amino acid sequences were shared across subjects, a pattern suggesting private repertoires in all groups.

Material: PBMCs. The gene calls are TRBV12-3 or TRBV12-4 and TRBJ1-5; tentatively, D is TRBD1 (5 bases). This receptor was identified in a woman between 40 and 55 years old in good health. The CDR3 loop reads CATSVGQRGQPQHF. The CDR3 nucleotides are TGTGCCACCTCGGTGGGTCAGAGGGGTCAGCCCCAGCATTTT.